This T cell receptor (beta chain) was recorded in a study of T-cell reconstitution after alpha-beta-depleted transplantation in children (dated by TCRdb to 2016 to 2017). Concerning the study at large: Using TCR repertoire profiling, the study quantitatively followed how T-cell immune reconstitution unfolded in children after TCRalphabeta/CD19-depleted allogeneic hematopoietic cell transplantation. Study-wide conclusions, independent of this receptor: The apparently early alphabetaT-cell count recovery about two months after transplant was reportedly dependent on only several hundred rapidly expanded clones derived from non-depleted graft cells. The frequencies of hyperexpanded clones fell over the following months, and after one year, T-cell counts and TCRbeta diversity were mostly attributed to newly produced T cells. The high TCRbeta diversity at day 60 in some patients was ascribed to recipient T cells and intrathymic progenitors that had survived conditioning.

Library method: PCR. The sequencer was an Illumina HiSeq 2500. TCR libraries were prepared with molecular barcoding, using unique molecular identifiers to normalize TCRbeta repertoire quantification. TCRdb reran the public reads through fastp at Q25 and MiXCR, keeping productive beta chains. Entries are consolidated by CDR3 protein sequence, retaining the most common genes and DNA. This sample has about 540,000 distinct CDR3 sequences in its table, and 27% of those were observed once. Under 45% of the sample rests with the top ten. Reading the germline V gene (reference sequence) gives CDR1 SGHAT and CDR2 FQDESV. Unmatched junction bases come to 6, with V trimmed by 1 base and J by 8 bases. Taken from cysteine to phenylalanine, the CDR3 has 15 residues. Kept here is only the CDR3 DNA, which spans 45 bases and is read in frame from base 1. Interpreted using the paper, the treatment or condition label stands for: allogeneic hematopoietic cell transplantation with graft depleted of TCRalphabeta T cells and CD19 B cells. TCRalphabeta/CD19-depleted allogeneic hematopoietic cell grafts were given to the transplant recipients, all of whom were children.

Points on this clonotype: What antigen it recognizes has not been identified. Base qualities are not provided; no much larger clone lies one nucleotide away.

The sample consisted of PBMCs, taken before TCRalphabeta/CD19-depleted stem cell transplant. This clonotype was obtained from a boy under two years old with Wiskott-Aldrich syndrome, due to receive a stem cell transplant. The chain uses TRBV11-1 and TRBJ2-1; the central 9 bases match TRBD2. The nucleotide sequence reads TGTGCCAGCAGCTTAGGGTTAGCGGGAGACGATGAGCAGTTCTTC. This sequence encodes CASSLGLAGDDEQFF. The full variable domain, completed from the reference TRBV11-1 and TRBJ2-1 proteins outside the CDR3, reads EAEVAQSPRYKITEKSQAVAFWCDPISGHATLYWYRQILGQGPELLVQFQDESVVDDSQLPKDRFSAERLKGVDSTLKIQPAELGDSAMYLCASSLGLAGDDEQFFGPGTRLTVL.